This entry lists 18 T cell receptor beta chains sequenced from one sample in a study of lymphopenia after photon versus proton radiotherapy. The data were produced by immunoSEQ multiplex PCR, yet TCRdb's version contains in-frame clones alone and is incomplete. The table lists some 27,000 clones, just under 90% of them singletons. This sample comprised peripheral blood, obtained from a patient treated with proton-based radiotherapy. Source of these receptors: a woman between 55 and 75 years old with cholangiocarcinoma. Some clones in this sample may be carry-over from other donors' samples.

The chain links TRBV12-5 to TRBJ2-7, with D uncertain. The CDR3 covers 13 residues. V lost 1 base, J lost 7 bases, and 11 bases lay in between. The germline gives CDR1 LGHNT, CDR2 FRNRAP. The CDR3 coding sequence is TGTGCTAGTGGTTTGGATCCCTTGGGGGAGCAGTACTTC. Amino acid sequence: CASGLDPLGEQYF. Looking up the rest from reference TRBV12-5 and TRBJ2-7 gives the full variable domain: DARVTQTPRHKVTEMGQEVTMRCQPILGHNTVFWYRQTMMQGLELLAYFRNRAPLDDSGMPKDRFSAEMPDATLATLKIQPSEPRDSAVYFCASGLDPLGEQYFGPGTRLTVT.

The rearrangement joins TRBV9 to TRBJ2-5; TRBD2 might be the D (7 bases). The V gene lost 0 bases and the J gene lost 5 bases, with 11 bases spanning the gap. The CDR3 runs to 14 residues. The germline CDR1 and CDR2 sequences are SGDLS and YYNGEE. CDR3 nucleotides: TGTGCCAGCAGCGTAGAGGGGGGGCGGGAGACCCAGTACTTC. Encoded protein: CASSVEGGRETQYF.

This chain joins TRBV7-8 and TRBJ2-7; 10 bases map to TRBD2. CDR3 size: 14 residues. Germline trimming cut 5 bases from V and 3 bases from J; bases unmatched to any gene: 4. Germline CDR1 is SGHVS and CDR2 is FQNEAQ. The CDR3 protein is CASSLGTSDYEQYF. The CDR3 DNA is TGTGCCAGCAGCCTCGGGACTAGCGACTACGAGCAGTACTTC.

The chain combines TRBV10-1 with TRBJ2-7, with no clear D. The CDR3 totals 14 residues. Trimming stripped 3 bases from V and 5 bases from J, with 14 bases between. The V gene's germline CDR1 is WNHNN and CDR2 SYGVQD (reference sequence). The CDR3 spells CASSEGSYMDEQYF. The CDR3 bases are TGCGCCAGCAGTGAAGGCAGTTACATGGACGAGCAGTACTTC.

The J gene is TRBJ2-7, the V gene TRBV9; TRBD1 agrees at 8 bases. CDR1 is SGDLS and CDR2 is YYNGEE in the germline V gene. Unmatched junction bases numbered 13, after V lost 4 bases and J lost 7 bases. The CDR3 sequence is 15 residues long. The DNA for the CDR3 is TGTGCCAGCAGCCCTCCGGGGACAGGACCTCTGGAGCAGTACTTC. Encoded protein: CASSPPGTGPLEQYF.

This clone occurred a few times. The chain couples TRBV11-3 to TRBJ1-6; D is perhaps TRBD1 (6 bases). Germline assignment: CDR1 SGHNT and CDR2 YENEEA. The CDR3 spans 14 residues. Between the trimmed V and J ends, which lost 5 bases and 7 bases, there was a span of 12 bases. CDR3 residues: CASSTGTGNSPLHF. CDR3 bases: TGTGCCAGCAGCACAGGGACCGGGAATTCACCCCTCCACTTT.

V is TRBV7-9 and J is TRBJ1-1; TRBD1 might be the D (6 bases). This CDR3 is built from 18 residues. V was cut by 1 base and J by 3 bases, with 21 bases left in between. Germline CDR1 SEHNR, CDR2 FQNEAQ (reference sequence). The CDR3 DNA follows: TGTGCCAGCAGCTTAGTTCTCAGGGCAGGGGTAAATCACACTGAAGCTTTCTTT. This sequence encodes CASSLVLRAGVNHTEAFF.

This clone was recorded only once. The rearrangement uses TRBV5-1 and TRBJ1-3; D gene ambiguous. Trimming took off 4 bases at V and 0 bases at J, with 17 bases between the two ends. Germline V gene data show CDR1 as SGHRS and CDR2 as YFSETQ. CDR3 length: 17 residues. The CDR3 region has the DNA TGCGCCAGCAGCCGGCTCGGAAGCCCGGACTCTGGAAACACCATATATTTT. This gives the protein CASSRLGSPDSGNTIYF.

CDR3 residues: CASRVSGGNTEAFF. The CDR3 nucleotides read TGTGCCAGCAGAGTATCCGGAGGGAACACTGAAGCTTTCTTT. The chain has TRBV25-1 and TRBJ1-1; D gene ambiguous. The CDR3 is 14 residues long. Germline CDR1 MGHDK, CDR2 SYGVNS. V gave up 6 bases and J gave up 1 base, with 12 bases separating them.

This clone was counted a single time. The V gene is TRBV5-1, the J gene TRBJ1-5, with D perhaps TRBD1 (6 bases). The CDR3 has 15 amino acids. CDR1 and CDR2 from the germline V gene are SGHRS and YFSETQ. The V and J ends lost 0 bases and 7 bases respectively, with 14 bases between them. The CDR3 reads CASSLAGGTPQPQHF. The CDR3 DNA reads as TGCGCCAGCAGCTTGGCCGGAGGGACACCGCAGCCCCAGCATTTT.

This clone was observed a few times. This sequence joins TRBV10-1 and TRBJ2-2; possible D gene TRBD2, 5 bases. This CDR3 has 15 amino acids. CDR1 WNHNN and CDR2 SYGVQD come from the germline V gene (reference sequence). The V and J ends lost 6 bases and 4 bases respectively, with 15 bases between them. The DNA for the CDR3 is TGCGCCAGCAGCCCCAGGAAGGGAGTCACCGGGGAGCTGTTTTTT. Translating gives CASSPRKGVTGELFF.

The chain uses TRBV18 and TRBJ2-7; D ambiguous. The CDR3 length is 14 residues. Germline V gene data show CDR1 as KGHSH and CDR2 as LQKENI. Trimming shortened V by 3 bases and J by 5 bases, and 14 bases separated the two germline ends. In DNA, the CDR3 is TGTGCCAGCTCACCCGACCGTAATTCCCACGAGCAGTACTTC. Its translation is CASSPDRNSHEQYF.

This clone was picked up a small number of times. CDR3: CASSSTGATNEKLFF. The CDR3 region has the DNA TGTGCCAGCAGCTCGACAGGGGCAACTAATGAAAAACTGTTTTTT. V and J are TRBV7-3 and TRBJ1-4, with 8 bases matching TRBD1. The V and J ends lost 4 bases and 0 bases, in that order; junction bases with no gene match: 1. Germline assignment: CDR1 SGHTA and CDR2 FQGTGA. This CDR3 is 15 amino acids long. The full variable domain, completed using reference TRBV7-3 and TRBJ1-4, is GAGVSQTPSNKVTEKGKYVELRCDPISGHTALYWYRQSLGQGPEFLIYFQGTGAADDSGLPNDRFFAVRPEGSVSTLKIQRTERGDSAVYLCASSSTGATNEKLFFGSGTQLSVL.

This clone showed up just once. The rearrangement uses TRBV25-1 and TRBJ1-1; TRBD1 is a possible D gene (5 bases). V was clipped by 3 bases and J by 0 bases, with 14 bases between them. The germline V gene encodes CDR1 MGHDK and CDR2 SYGVNS. This CDR3 comprises 16 residues. The CDR3 DNA is TGTGCCAGCAGTGATTGCCAGGGCACCGTGAACACTGAAGCTTTCTTT. This sequence encodes CASSDCQGTVNTEAFF.

This clone occurred a few times. The chain links TRBV20-1 to TRBJ1-2; no clear D. CDR1 is DFQATT, CDR2 SNEGSKA, per germline (reference sequence). The CDR3 length is 11 residues. The V gene lost 5 bases and the J gene lost 12 bases, with 16 bases spanning the gap. The CDR3 spells CSASRPRGDTF. CDR3 in DNA: TGCAGTGCTTCACGACCCAGAGGCGACACCTTC.

The chain couples TRBV7-9 to TRBJ1-3; unclear D gene. Trimming took off 0 bases at V and 0 bases at J, with 12 bases between the two ends. The germline CDR1 and CDR2 sequences are SEHNR and FQNEAQ (reference sequence). The CDR3 contains 17 residues. CDR3 sequence (DNA): TGTGCCAGCAGCTTAGCGCTTCAGAGCTACTCTGGAAACACCATATATTTT. Protein product: CASSLALQSYSGNTIYF.

This clone was seen repeatedly, ten times or more. The chain is built from TRBV5-4 and TRBJ2-7; 7 bases match TRBD2. Germline V gene sequence: CDR1 SGHNT, CDR2 YYREEE (reference sequence). The CDR3 covers 14 residues. The ends lost 3 bases at V and 6 bases at J; junction bases unmatched: 9. The DNA of the CDR3 is TGTGCCAGCAGCTGGCCAGGACTAGTGGGCGAGCAGTACTTC. It encodes CASSWPGLVGEQYF.

The chain recombines TRBV11-1 with TRBJ1-5, with TRBD1 matching over 7 bases. The CDR3 runs 13 residues. Germline assignment: CDR1 SGHAT and CDR2 FQDESV (reference sequence). Trimming cost V 5 bases and J 4 bases; bases outside gene matches: 2. CDR3 amino acids: CASSPDRNQPQHF. In nucleotides, the CDR3 is TGTGCCAGCAGCCCGGACAGGAATCAGCCCCAGCATTTT.